This T cell receptor beta chain came from a study of T-cell reconstitution after alpha-beta-depleted transplantation in children. The study, taken as a whole, reports: Counts and diversity of T cells one year after transplant came mostly from newly produced T cells. The origin of high day-60 TCRbeta diversity in some patients lay in surviving recipient T cells and thymic progenitors. Reported findings indicate that, about two months after transplant, alpha-beta T cells came from several hundred expanded clones, which were derived from non-depleted graft cells.

For TCRbeta, the library was prepared with unique molecular identifiers. In TCRdb, the PCR reads were re-called with MiXCR into one record per CDR3 protein. The sample lists about a million distinct CDR3 sequences, less than 30% occurring once. As to this clonotype: Its matching antigen is unknown.

CDR1 LGHNA and CDR2 YNFKEQ come from the germline V gene. Germline trimming cut 3 bases from V and 0 bases from J; bases unmatched to any gene: 7. The CDR3 length is 17 residues. This sequence originates from a boy younger than two who had a stem cell transplant for SCID, so the T cells may come from the graft donor. The genes are TRBV4-2 and TRBJ2-2, with 7 nucleotides matching TRBD2. This material consisted of PBMCs, mostly from graft donor cells, taken 360 days after TCRalphabeta/CD19-depleted stem cell transplant. CDR3 DNA: TGTGCCAGCAGCCACTCGGGGGGAACTGCGAACACCGGGGAGCTGTTTTTT. This codes for CASSHSGGTANTGELFF.